This TCR beta chain appears in the sequencing data of a study of precursors of human CD4 cytotoxic T cells (dated by TCRdb to 2017 to 2018). As for the study more broadly: The bulk TCR-seq analysis covered CD4+ memory subsets from some 15 donors in total. TCR-seq analysis of roughly 15 donors yielded TCRalpha and TCRbeta chain sequences (table S7).

Sequencing relied on an Illumina MiSeq. Regarding the original processing steps: Repertoire diversity was measured with the Shannon-Wiener index computed in VDJtools. TCRbeta clonotypes with a clonotype frequency of at least 3 were defined as expanded. The public reads were reanalyzed by TCRdb: fastp trimming at Q25, MiXCR alignment, in-frame beta chains only. Here each entry gathers all rows of one CDR3 protein and keeps the most common genes and DNA. TCRdb's processing, not the authors' own work, is the source of the V and J calls. For this sample the table gives over 200 distinct CDR3 sequences, of which about 32% were detected only once. Together, the top ten hold about 56% of the sample. Points on this clonotype: The antigen it binds to is not known. The sample holds no much larger clone one base away, and base qualities are not on file.

V and J are truncated by 0 bases and 4 bases respectively, leaving an intervening sequence of 13 bases. The CDR3 spans 15 residues, from the cysteine through the phenylalanine. The CDR3 DNA has 45 bases and is translated from base 1. According to the germline V gene (reference sequence), CDR1 reads DFQATT and CDR2 reads SNEGSKA. The paper's findings and limits, for the study overall: More restricted TCR repertoires, with lower diversity and more expanded clonotypes, were shown by IL-7Rhigh and IL-7R- TEMRA subsets than by TCM and TEM subsets. Only about 95% of the 14 donors were included in some bulk TCR-seq comparisons, suggesting that not every subset was available for every donor. Expanded effector clonotypes accounted for a larger share of IL-7Rhigh TEMRA clonotypes than of TEM or TCM clonotypes. The authors noted that a human observational design cannot definitively establish the direction of differentiation between precursor and effector cells.

Bulk UMI-based TCR sequencing was performed on four sorted CD4+ memory subsets (TCM, TEM, IL-7Rhigh TEMRA, IL-7R- TEMRA) to test a precursor-effector relationship among CD4 cytotoxic T cells. The cells came from peripheral blood mononuclear cells that had been isolated from human blood. Rearrangement joined TRBV20-1 to TRBJ2-1; the D segment could be TRBD2, given 6 matching bases. Sequenced: memory CD4+ T cells from blood (PBMCs). This receptor was identified in a human donor in good health. The CDR3 protein sequence reads: CSARDSAEGYNEQFF. The DNA is as follows: TGCAGTGCTAGAGATTCGGCGGAGGGGTACAATGAGCAGTTCTTC.